The 22 T cell receptor beta chains given below trace back to one sample, sequenced in a study of blood T cell repertoires in COVID-19. Sequenced by immunoSEQ multiplex PCR; TCRdb stores in-frame clones only, minus some. The table has 350,000 or so clones, roughly 90% seen once. Material for sequencing was peripheral blood. The receptors stem from a woman in her sixties with COVID-19, enrolled during active disease.

V is TRBV25-1 and J is TRBJ1-1; D might be TRBD1 (6 bases). The CDR3 extends over 13 amino acids. V lost 4 bases to trimming and J lost 11 bases, with 17 bases between them. Germline CDR1 reads MGHDK; CDR2 reads SYGVNS. The CDR3 here is CASSVQGGARAFF. The CDR3, as DNA: TGTGCCAGCAGTGTCCAAGGGGGGGCCCGTGCTTTCTTT.

The V and J genes are TRBV9 and TRBJ1-4, with 9 bases aligning to TRBD1. V dropped 0 bases and J dropped 7; count of bases not matched to a gene: 1. The germline V gene has CDR1 SGDLS and CDR2 YYNGEE. The CDR3 is 14 residues long. The CDR3 here is CASSVDRGREKLFF. The CDR3 DNA sequence: TGTGCCAGCAGCGTAGACAGGGGGCGTGAAAAACTGTTTTTT.

The chain joins TRBV5-1 to TRBJ2-3; 7 bases align to TRBD2. V lost 6 bases and J lost 5; bases outside the gene matches: 3. This CDR3 contains 12 residues. Germline V gene sequence: CDR1 SGHRS, CDR2 YFSETQ. This CDR3 reads CASIGGGDTQYF. CDR3 coding DNA: TGCGCCAGCATCGGCGGGGGAGATACGCAGTATTTT.

The chain combines TRBV6-2 or TRBV6-3 with TRBJ2-1; D gene ambiguous. This CDR3 region has 11 residues. CDR1 MNHEY and CDR2 SVGEGT come from the germline V gene. V was clipped by 4 bases and J by 6 bases, with 4 bases between them. The CDR3 nucleotides are TGTGCCAGCAGTTTCTTCAATGAGCAGTTCTTC. This gives the protein CASSFFNEQFF.

The chain uses TRBV5-1 and TRBJ2-1; 11 bases agree with TRBD2. CDR1 is SGHRS, CDR2 YFSETQ, per germline. The CDR3 length is 15 residues. V was clipped by 2 bases and J by 7 bases; unmatched bases: 5. DNA for the CDR3: TGCGCCAGCAGCTTTGTCCTAGCGGGGGGAAATGAGCAGTTCTTC. It specifies CASSFVLAGGNEQFF.

V and J are TRBV6-6 and TRBJ2-3; D possibly corresponds to TRBD1 (5 bases). Germline V CDR1 and CDR2: MNHNY, SVGAGI (reference sequence). Trimming cost V 7 bases and J 1 base, with 9 bases left between them. This CDR3 region has 13 residues. CDR3 nucleotide sequence: TGTGCCAGCAAGCTAGGGGGCACAGATACGCAGTATTTT. The encoded protein is CASKLGGTDTQYF.

The V call is TRBV28, the J call TRBJ1-2; D not certain. The CDR3 loop spans 12 amino acids. Trimming removed 3 bases from V and 4 bases from J, with 6 bases in between. CDR1 is MDHEN, CDR2 SYDVKM, per germline. CDR3 bases: TGTGCCAGCAGTTTGATCGGCTATGGCTACACCTTC. Translation gives CASSLIGYGYTF.

The CDR3, as DNA: TGCGCCAGCAGCCCGTATGGGGAGACTGAAGCTTTCTTT. Amino acids: CASSPYGETEAFF. The chain couples TRBV5-1 to TRBJ1-1, with D uncertain. V gave up 4 bases and J gave up 5 bases, with 12 bases separating them. The CDR3 is made up of 13 amino acids. Germline CDR1 reads SGHRS; CDR2 reads YFSETQ. Filled out from reference TRBV5-1 and TRBJ1-1, the complete variable domain reads KAGVTQTPRYLIKTRGQQVTLSCSPISGHRSVSWYQQTPGQGLQFLFEYFSETQRNKGNFPGRFSGRQFSNSRSEMNVSTLELGDSALYLCASSPYGETEAFFGQGTRLTVV.

The J gene is TRBJ1-5, the V gene TRBV11-2; 12 positions match TRBD1. Germline V gives CDR1 SGHAT, CDR2 FQNNGV. Trimming cost V 4 bases and J 6 bases; bases outside gene matches: 4. The CDR3 loop spans 15 amino acids. CDR3 coding DNA: TGTGCCAGCAGCTCCGGGACAGGGGGCTTTCAGCCCCAGCATTTT. This encodes CASSSGTGGFQPQHF.

This sequence joins TRBV9 and TRBJ1-6; D ambiguous. CDR3 length: 16 residues. Trimming pared 1 base from V and 8 bases from J, leaving 16 bases between. Per germline, CDR1 SGDLS and CDR2 YYNGEE. The CDR3 sequence: CASSVSTDIFDSPLHF. CDR3 nucleotide sequence: TGTGCCAGCAGCGTAAGCACCGATATTTTTGATTCACCCCTCCACTTT.

The V gene is TRBV5-4, the J gene TRBJ1-4; 8 bases align to TRBD1. Germline assignment: CDR1 SGHNT and CDR2 YYREEE (reference sequence). Losses at the gene ends were 6 bases for V and 5 bases for J; bases not matched to a gene: 6. The CDR3 covers 14 residues. CDR3 DNA sequence: TGTGCCAGCACCCAGGGGGCGAAAAATGAAAAACTGTTTTTT. As protein: CASTQGAKNEKLFF.

The chain is built from TRBV7-2 and TRBJ1-1; 7 positions match TRBD1. This CDR3 region has 14 residues. Germline V CDR1 and CDR2: SGHTA, FQGNSA. V shed 2 bases, J shed 7 bases, and the junction held 7 bases outside the gene matches. CDR3 region: CASSLKGGAYEAFF. As DNA, the CDR3 is TGTGCCAGCAGCTTAAAAGGGGGCGCTTATGAAGCTTTCTTT.

The chain carries TRBV7-3 and TRBJ2-3; TRBD1 matches at 7 bases. This CDR3 has 16 residues. Unmatched junction bases numbered 10, after V lost 5 bases and J lost 2 bases. Germline CDR1 is SGHTA and CDR2 is FQGTGA. The CDR3 nucleotides are TGTGCCAGCAGCCCCGGGACAGTCTCCACCACAGATACGCAGTATTTT. Translating gives CASSPGTVSTTDTQYF. The entire variable domain, with the rest obtained from reference TRBV7-3 and TRBJ2-3, is as follows: GAGVSQTPSNKVTEKGKYVELRCDPISGHTALYWYRQSLGQGPEFLIYFQGTGAADDSGLPNDRFFAVRPEGSVSTLKIQRTERGDSAVYLCASSPGTVSTTDTQYFGPGTRLTVL.

The chain recombines TRBV2 with TRBJ2-7; 9 nucleotides agree with TRBD1. CDR1 is SNHLY and CDR2 is FYNNEI in the germline V gene. CDR3 length: 14 amino acids. V lost 5 bases and J lost 6; bases outside the gene matches: 8. The CDR3 bases are TGTGCCAGCAGTCGCACAGGGGGCTCTGGCGAGCAGTACTTC. Its protein product is CASSRTGGSGEQYF.

V gene TRBV30 combines with J gene TRBJ1-5; 9 nucleotides align to TRBD1. V lost 2 bases, J lost 2 bases, and 1 base stayed unmatched. Germline values: CDR1 GTSNPN, CDR2 SVGIG (reference sequence). The length of the CDR3 is 14 residues. Here the CDR3 DNA reads TGTGCCTGGAGTCGGGACAGGGGCAATCAGCCCCAGCATTTT. Its protein product is CAWSRDRGNQPQHF.

The rearrangement links TRBV7-9 to TRBJ2-3; 7 positions match TRBD1. The CDR3 runs to 17 residues. Germline V gene data show CDR1 as SEHNR and CDR2 as FQNEAQ (reference sequence). J gave up 0 bases and V 1 base, and 7 bases lay outside the gene matches. The CDR3 DNA reads as TGTGCCAGCAGCTTAGGGTGGGACAGCGCTAGCACAGATACGCAGTATTTT. Its translation: CASSLGWDSASTDTQYF. Complete variable domain (other parts from reference TRBV7-9 and TRBJ2-3): DTGVSQNPRHKITKRGQNVTFRCDPISEHNRLYWYRQTLGQGPEFLTYFQNEAQLEKSRLLSDRFSAERPKGSFSTLEIQRTEQGDSAMYLCASSLGWDSASTDTQYFGPGTRLTVL.

The gene calls are TRBV3-1 (or the pseudogene TRBV3-2) and TRBJ2-7, with 11 bases fitting TRBD2. Germline V gene lookup returns CDR1 LGHDT and CDR2 YNNKEL (reference sequence). J gave up 7 bases and V 9 bases, and 11 bases lay outside the gene matches. CDR3 length: 14 residues. The CDR3 nucleotides read TGTGCCAGTACCCTAGCGGGGGGTCCTCCGGAGCAGTACTTC. Translating gives CASTLAGGPPEQYF.

CDR3 residues: CATLTGLEGYTF. The CDR3 DNA follows: TGTGCCACCCTGACAGGGCTAGAAGGCTACACCTTC. V usage is TRBV10-3 and J usage is TRBJ1-2; 7 bases map to TRBD1. The CDR3 runs to 12 residues. The germline V gene encodes CDR1 ENHRY and CDR2 SYGVKD. The junction had 10 bases not matched to a gene; V was cut back by 10 bases and J by 8 bases.

The V call is TRBV18, the J call TRBJ1-6; no reliable D call. CDR1 is KGHSH, CDR2 LQKENI, per germline. Trimming left V 8 bases short and J 6 bases short, with 14 bases between. This CDR3 has 14 amino acids. CDR3 residues: CASTSAEGNSPLHF. In DNA, the CDR3 is TGTGCCAGCACGTCGGCGGAAGGTAATTCACCCCTCCACTTT.

V is TRBV18 and J is TRBJ2-3; 7 bases are shared with TRBD2. CDR3 length: 12 amino acids. Germline V lookup: CDR1 KGHSH, CDR2 LQKENI. J was trimmed by 5 bases and V by 6 bases; bases with no gene match: 2. The CDR3 nucleotides are TGTGCCAGCTCTGGGAGGGGAGATACGCAGTATTTT. Its translation is CASSGRGDTQYF.

The chain employs TRBV3-1 (or the pseudogene TRBV3-2) and TRBJ1-1; D perhaps matches TRBD1 (5 bases). Germline loops: CDR1 LGHDT, CDR2 YNNKEL (reference sequence). V was pared by 4 bases and J by 7 bases, with 10 bases between. CDR3 length: 12 residues. The CDR3 sequence: CASSRGAGEAFF. For the CDR3, the DNA is TGTGCCAGCAGCCGCGGGGCGGGTGAAGCTTTCTTT.

The CDR3 sequence is CATSREAGWSPLHF. In nucleotides, the CDR3 is TGTGCCACCAGCAGAGAGGCAGGGTGGTCACCCCTCCACTTT. This chain joins TRBV15 and TRBJ1-6, with D possibly TRBD1 on 5 matching bases. CDR1 LNHNV and CDR2 YYDKDF come from the germline V gene (reference sequence). CDR3 length: 14 amino acids. V was pared by 0 bases and J by 10 bases, with 10 bases between. The full variable domain, with the rest looked up from reference TRBV15 and TRBJ1-6, is DAMVIQNPRYQVTQFGKPVTLSCSQTLNHNVMYWYQQKSSQAPKLLFHYYDKDFNNEADTPDNFQSRRPNTSFCFLDIRSPGLGDTAMYLCATSREAGWSPLHFGNGTRLTVT.